The 25 T cell receptor beta chains below come from one sample, sequenced in a study of post-analysis software for immune sequencing data. Study outcomes and limitations: Controls showed lower frequencies than patients for roughly 5 TRBV segments, and TRBV5-6, TRBV5-1 and TRBV20-1 were among these.

Libraries were made from TCR beta cDNA, and they carried unique molecular identifiers. One entry per CDR3 protein results from TCRdb running MiXCR on the PCR reads. The table lists about 540,000 distinct CDR3 sequences, 34% of them singletons. These receptors lack a known antigen. The sequenced material came from blood. Receptors originate from a girl aged 2 to 17 with multiple sclerosis.

The J gene is TRBJ2-3, the V gene TRBV4-1, with 8 positions matching TRBD1. V shed 2 bases and J 3 bases; nucleotides not matched to a gene: 4. The germline V gene encodes CDR1 MGHRA and CDR2 YSYEKL. The CDR3 consists of 15 residues. CDR3 in DNA: TGCGCCAGCAGCCAATTGGACAGGGCAACAGATACGCAGTATTTT. Translated, it gives CASSQLDRATDTQYF.

At least ten counts were recorded for this clonotype. This sequence joins TRBV6-4 and TRBJ1-6, with 8 bases identical to TRBD1. The V and J ends lost 3 bases and 0 bases, in that order; junction bases with no gene match: 10. The CDR3 sequence is 19 residues long. Germline V gene data show CDR1 as MRHNA and CDR2 as SNTAGT. CDR3 in amino acids: CASSEEDRVSGSYNSPLHF. CDR3 nucleotide sequence: TGTGCCAGCAGTGAGGAGGACAGGGTCTCGGGCTCCTATAATTCACCCCTCCACTTT.

This clonotype was found a few times. V usage is TRBV20-1 and J usage is TRBJ1-1; the D gene is possibly TRBD1 (5 bases). The V end lost 5 bases, the J end lost 1 base, and 17 bases lay between the germline ends. Germline V gives CDR1 DFQATT, CDR2 SNEGSKA (reference sequence). The CDR3 is made up of 15 amino acids. The CDR3 protein is CSAPYPRGSNTEAFF. The CDR3 DNA follows: TGCAGTGCTCCTTACCCGAGGGGATCGAACACTGAAGCTTTCTTT.

The chain carries TRBV4-2 and TRBJ2-5; 14 positions agree with TRBD2. Unmatched junction bases numbered 9, after V lost 4 bases and J lost 5 bases. The germline V gene encodes CDR1 LGHNA and CDR2 YNFKEQ. CDR3 size: 17 residues. The CDR3 coding sequence is TGTGCCAGCAGCCCGGAGACTAGCGGGGGGGTTATGGAGACCCAGTACTTC. Translation gives CASSPETSGGVMETQYF.

Of note for this clonotype: Germline and junction disagree at one end, which may indicate a read error. The rearrangement uses TRBV3-1 and TRBJ1-2; D remains unclear. There are 14 residues in the CDR3. Germline assignment: CDR1 LGHDT and CDR2 YNNKEL (reference sequence). The CDR3 region has the DNA TGTGCCAGCAGCCAAGTTGGCAGCAGTTATGGCCACACCTTC. Translation: CASSQVGSSYGHTF.

This clonotype occurred a few times. CDR3 nucleotide sequence: TGTGCCAGCAGCGTAGCAGGCCCGGGAGATACGCAGTATTTT. Encoded protein: CASSVAGPGDTQYF. The V call is TRBV9, the J call TRBJ2-3; the D is unclear. The V gene's germline CDR1 is SGDLS and CDR2 YYNGEE. Trimming took 0 bases from V and 5 from J, leaving 10 bases between them. This CDR3 is 14 amino acids long.

In its sample, this clonotype was seen a few times. CDR3 protein: CASSLIGSGGWTDTQYF. The CDR3 bases are TGTGCCAGCAGCTTAATCGGGAGTGGGGGGTGGACAGATACGCAGTATTTT. The chain employs TRBV7-3 and TRBJ2-3; D is perhaps TRBD2 (6 bases). Germline V gene sequence: CDR1 SGHTA, CDR2 FQGTGA. The V end was cut by 1 base, the J end by 3 bases, with 17 bases between. The CDR3 totals 17 residues.

The rearrangement uses TRBV7-6 and TRBJ2-2, with D perhaps TRBD1 or TRBD2 (6 bases each). Trimming removed 3 bases from V and 3 bases from J, with 11 bases in between. The CDR3 contains 15 residues. Looked up from germline, CDR1 is SGHVS and CDR2 is FNYEAQ. The CDR3 protein is CASSLSGADTGELFF. CDR3 nucleotide sequence: TGTGCCAGCAGCTTGTCGGGGGCGGACACCGGGGAGCTGTTTTTT.

This chain connects TRBV20-1 to TRBJ2-1, with 8 bases that match TRBD2. The germline V gene encodes CDR1 DFQATT and CDR2 SNEGSKA (reference sequence). The CDR3 is 13 residues long. Germline trimming cut 3 bases from V and 2 bases from J; bases unmatched to any gene: 0. CDR3 in amino acids: CSASGGAYNEQFF. The CDR3 coding sequence is TGCAGTGCTAGCGGGGGGGCCTACAATGAGCAGTTCTTC.

In its sample, this clonotype was seen once. A much larger clone is a single base away; this may be a read error. The V gene is TRBV6-1, the J gene TRBJ2-5, with D possibly called TRBD1 or TRBD2 (6 bases each). V was clipped by 5 bases and J by 11 bases, with 15 bases between them. The CDR3 length is 12 residues. Germline V gives CDR1 MNHNS, CDR2 SASEGT. The CDR3 sequence: CASSMGGDEQYF. CDR3 in DNA: TGTGCCAGCAGTATGGGGGGCGATGAGCAGTACTTC.

In this sample, this clonotype turned up a few times. The genes are TRBV15 and TRBJ1-5, with D possibly being TRBD1 (5 bases). The CDR3 loop spans 14 amino acids. The V and J ends lost 4 bases and 2 bases respectively, with 9 bases between them. Germline V gene data show CDR1 as LNHNV and CDR2 as YYDKDF (reference sequence). For the CDR3, the DNA is TGTGCCACCAGCACAGGGATGGGCAATCAGCCCCAGCATTTT. It yields the protein CATSTGMGNQPQHF.

The rearrangement links TRBV20-1 to TRBJ2-3, with D unresolved. V was pared by 5 bases and J by 4 bases, with 13 bases between. Germline-derived CDR1 and CDR2 are DFQATT and SNEGSKA (reference sequence). CDR3 size: 13 residues. CDR3 DNA sequence: TGCAGTGCTCTCTTTGGTCTCGCAGATACGCAGTATTTT. Amino acid sequence: CSALFGLADTQYF.

This sequence joins TRBV7-9 and TRBJ1-5; no firm D call. Germline-derived CDR1 and CDR2 are SEHNR and FQNEAQ (reference sequence). V was cut by 1 base and J by 4 bases, with 11 bases left in between. This CDR3 has 15 residues. In nucleotides, the CDR3 is TGTGCCAGCAGCTTAGAGGGCCGGGCGAATCAGCCCCAGCATTTT. Translating it yields CASSLEGRANQPQHF.

V is TRBV7-2 and J is TRBJ2-3, with D perhaps TRBD2 (5 bases). The CDR3 is made up of 13 amino acids. Germline V gene lookup returns CDR1 SGHTA and CDR2 FQGNSA. Trimming removed 5 bases from V and 6 bases from J, with 12 bases in between. The chain's CDR3 is CASSPPGRDTQYF. CDR3 nucleotides: TGTGCCAGCAGCCCACCGGGAAGGGATACGCAGTATTTT.

This clonotype occurred a few times. The chain links TRBV5-1 to TRBJ2-1; TRBD2 aligns across 9 bases. The germline CDR1 and CDR2 sequences are SGHRS and YFSETQ. Unmatched junction bases numbered 12, after V lost 0 bases and J lost 8 bases. The CDR3 spans 17 residues. This CDR3 reads CASSLGSTRGGVDEQFF. CDR3 coding DNA: TGCGCCAGCAGCTTGGGGTCCACGCGGGGGGGTGTGGATGAGCAGTTCTTC.

This clonotype was counted between two and nine times. The chain recombines TRBV20-1 with TRBJ2-5; unclear D gene. V lost 5 bases and J 1 base, leaving 8 bases between the germline ends. This CDR3 is built from 12 residues. Germline loops: CDR1 DFQATT, CDR2 SNEGSKA (reference sequence). CDR3 loop: CSAARGQETQYF. The CDR3 DNA reads as TGCAGTGCTGCTAGAGGCCAAGAGACCCAGTACTTC.

This clonotype was observed a handful of times. The rearrangement uses TRBV9 and TRBJ2-4; TRBD1 aligns across 8 bases. Germline V CDR1 and CDR2: SGDLS, YYNGEE. The CDR3 extends over 16 amino acids. V was clipped by 4 bases and J by 3 bases; unmatched bases: 9. As DNA, the CDR3 is TGTGCCAGCAGCCTAAGTACAGGGGGTAACAAAAACATTCAGTACTTC. It yields the protein CASSLSTGGNKNIQYF.

This clonotype occurred a few times. The chain recombines TRBV12-3 or TRBV12-4 with TRBJ2-3; D unresolved. V lost 4 bases to trimming and J lost 2 bases, with 10 bases between them. The CDR3 extends over 14 amino acids. In DNA form, the CDR3 reads TGTGCCAGCAGTTCGACCGTCCCCACAGATACGCAGTATTTT. Amino acid sequence: CASSSTVPTDTQYF.

This chain uses TRBV4-1 with TRBJ2-1, with TRBD2 matching 10 bases. Germline V CDR1 and CDR2: MGHRA, YSYEKL. Losses at the gene ends were 1 base for V and 8 bases for J; bases not matched to a gene: 8. The CDR3 has 16 amino acids. The CDR3, as DNA: TGCGCCAGCAGCCAAGGGGCAGCGGGAGGGGGCGATGAGCAGTTCTTC. Encoded protein: CASSQGAAGGGDEQFF.

This clonotype has more than one count but fewer than ten. The rearrangement joins TRBV5-6 to TRBJ2-2, with D perhaps being TRBD1 or TRBD2 (6 bases each). Germline CDR1 SGHDT, CDR2 YYEEEE. The CDR3 consists of 14 residues. Trimming cost V 8 bases and J 0 bases, with 11 bases left between them. CDR3 sequence reads: CASIRGANTGELFF. CDR3 coding DNA: TGTGCCAGTATTAGGGGGGCGAACACCGGGGAGCTGTTTTTT.

J is TRBJ1-1 and V is TRBV29-1; no firm D call. V was trimmed by 3 bases and J by 0 bases, leaving 8 bases between them. Per the germline V gene, CDR1 is SQVTM and CDR2 is ANQGSEA. This CDR3 spans 13 amino acids. CDR3 in DNA: TGCAGCGTTGAGGACGGGGTGAACACTGAAGCTTTCTTT. Residues: CSVEDGVNTEAFF.

Many counts were recorded for this clonotype. The chain recombines TRBV10-3 with TRBJ2-1; D not resolved. Trimming took off 8 bases at V and 10 bases at J, with 15 bases between the two ends. Germline V CDR1 and CDR2: ENHRY, SYGVKD. The CDR3 totals 12 residues. CDR3 coding DNA: TGTGCCATCGGAGACAACCGGCTGGAGCAGTTCTTC. This sequence encodes CAIGDNRLEQFF.

This clonotype was counted between two and nine times. CDR3 nucleotides: TGTGCCACCAGTGGACCGGGACTAGCTAGCACAGATACGCAGTATTTT. Translating gives CATSGPGLASTDTQYF. This chain links TRBV24-1 with TRBJ2-3; 9 bases fit TRBD2. CDR3 length equals 16 residues. Germline V gene sequence: CDR1 KGHDR, CDR2 SFDVKD. Trimming at V came to 5 bases and at J to 0 bases, leaving 5 bases not matched to a gene.

About this clonotype itself: This may stem from a read error, because a much larger clone lies one nucleotide away. V is TRBV5-1 and J is TRBJ2-5; the D gene is possibly TRBD1 (5 bases). Germline V gene data show CDR1 as SGHRS and CDR2 as YFSETQ. The CDR3 is 15 residues long. The CDR3 bases are TGCGTCAGCAGCCCTGAGACAGTATTTGGAGAGACCCAGTACTTC. Protein sequence: CVSSPETVFGETQYF.

CDR3 loop: CASSEVETQYF. In nucleotides, the CDR3 is TGTGCCAGCAGTGAAGTGGAGACCCAGTACTTC. The chain couples TRBV6-1 to TRBJ2-5; no clear D. Germline V CDR1 and CDR2: MNHNS, SASEGT. V was clipped by 1 base and J by 5 bases, with 2 bases between them. CDR3 length: 11 residues.